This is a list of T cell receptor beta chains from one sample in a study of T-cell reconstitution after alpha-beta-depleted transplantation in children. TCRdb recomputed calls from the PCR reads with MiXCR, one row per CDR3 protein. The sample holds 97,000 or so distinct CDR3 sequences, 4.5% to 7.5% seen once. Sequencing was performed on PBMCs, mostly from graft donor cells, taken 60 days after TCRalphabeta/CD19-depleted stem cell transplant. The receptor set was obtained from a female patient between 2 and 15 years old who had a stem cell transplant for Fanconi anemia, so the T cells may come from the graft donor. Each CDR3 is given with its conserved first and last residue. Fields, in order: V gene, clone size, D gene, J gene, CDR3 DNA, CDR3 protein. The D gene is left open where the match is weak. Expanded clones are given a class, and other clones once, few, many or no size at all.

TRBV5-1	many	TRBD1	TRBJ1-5	TGCGCCAGCAGATCCGGGACAGGGGGCAATCAGCCCCAGCATTTT	CASRSGTGGNQPQHF
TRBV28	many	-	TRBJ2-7	TGTGCCAGCAGCCAACCCTCCCACGTCTCCTACGAGCAGTACTTC	CASSQPSHVSYEQYF
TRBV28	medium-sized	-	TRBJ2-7	TGTGCCAGCAGTTTAGGTTCAGGGCCTATCTCCTACGAGCAGTACTTC	CASSLGSGPISYEQYF
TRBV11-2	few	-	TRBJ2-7	TGTGCCAGCAGCTTATTGAGGGGGGACGACGAGCAGTACTTC	CASSLLRGDDEQYF
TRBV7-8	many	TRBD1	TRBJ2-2	TGTGCCAGCAGCTTAGTTTTGCGTCAGAGGGGGCCTAACACCGGGGAGCTGTTTTTT	CASSLVLRQRGPNTGELFF
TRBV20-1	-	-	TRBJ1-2	TGCAGTGCTAGAGATCTAAGGAAGAGGGGCAGGGAGGAAGGGACTAACTATGGCTACACCTTC	CSARDLRKRGREEGTNYGYTF
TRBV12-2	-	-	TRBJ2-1	TGTGCGGGTCGTTTAGCGGGAGTCTACAATGAGCAGTTCTTC	CAGRLAGVYNEQFF
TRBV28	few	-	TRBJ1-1	TGTGCCAGCAGTTTTCGTGGCGGGAACACTGAAGCTTTCTTT	CASSFRGGNTEAFF
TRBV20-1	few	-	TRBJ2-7	TGCAGTGCTAGAGATCCCCTAGCCCCCCTCGGTGGCTACGAGCAGTACTTC	CSARDPLAPLGGYEQYF
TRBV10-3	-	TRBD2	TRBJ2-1	TGTGCCTCGACCTCCGATAGCGGGAGGGAGTCCTACAATGAGCAGTTCTTC	CASTSDSGRESYNEQFF
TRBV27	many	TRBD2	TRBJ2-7	TGTGCCAGCAGTTCGGCGGGACTAGTCGGGTACGAGCAGTACTTC	CASSSAGLVGYEQYF
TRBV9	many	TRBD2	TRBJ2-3	TGTGCCAGCAGCGTCCAGTCGGGGACTAGCGGAATCACAGATACGCAGTATTTT	CASSVQSGTSGITDTQYF
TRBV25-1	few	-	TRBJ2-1	TGTGCCAGCAGTGAATTTAACCAACAGGGAATCAATGAGCAGTTCTTC	CASSEFNQQGINEQFF
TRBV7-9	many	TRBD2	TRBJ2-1	TGTGCCAGCAGCCGCCCAGGTTCGGGACTAGCGGATGAGCAGTTCTTC	CASSRPGSGLADEQFF
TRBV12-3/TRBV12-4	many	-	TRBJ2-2	TGTGCCAGCAGTCTCTCCGCGTGGGACGGGGAGCTGTTTTTT	CASSLSAWDGELFF
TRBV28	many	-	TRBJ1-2	TGTGCCAGCAGTTCGTATGGCTACACCTTC	CASSSYGYTF
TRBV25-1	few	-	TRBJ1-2	TGTGCCAGCAGTGAGGCCGGGTCCCTGGATGGCTACACCTTC	CASSEAGSLDGYTF
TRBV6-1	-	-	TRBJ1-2	TGTGCCAGCAGAGGGGCCAGCTCAACCCCCTTGTTGGACTATGGCTACACCTTC	CASRGASSTPLLDYGYTF
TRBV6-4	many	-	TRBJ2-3	TGTGCCAGCAGTGCCGGGACTAGCACAGATACGCAGTATTTT	CASSAGTSTDTQYF
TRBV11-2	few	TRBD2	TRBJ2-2	TGTGCCAGCACCCCCGAGACCCGGGGACTAGCGGTCGGGGAGCTGTTTTTT	CASTPETRGLAVGELFF
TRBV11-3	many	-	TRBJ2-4	TGTGCCAGCAGCTTAGACACCCCAGCAGCCAAAAACATTCAGTACTTC	CASSLDTPAAKNIQYF
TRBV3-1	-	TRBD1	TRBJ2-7	TGTGCCAGCAGCCCCTCCGGGACAGCCTACGAGCAGTACTTC	CASSPSGTAYEQYF
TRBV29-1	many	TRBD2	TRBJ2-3	TGCAGCGTCAACTCGGCGGGGGGGCCAACAGATACGCAGTATTTT	CSVNSAGGPTDTQYF
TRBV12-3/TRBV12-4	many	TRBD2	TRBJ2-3	TGTGCCAGCAGTACTCGGACTAGCGGGGGCACAGATACGCAGTATTTT	CASSTRTSGGTDTQYF
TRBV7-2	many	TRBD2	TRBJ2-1	TGTGCCAGCAGCTTAGGATGGGGGGGAGAATACAATGAGCAGTTCTTC	CASSLGWGGEYNEQFF
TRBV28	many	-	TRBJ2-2	TGTGCCAGCAGTTTATCCGGGCTGGACACCGGGGAGCTGTTTTTT	CASSLSGLDTGELFF
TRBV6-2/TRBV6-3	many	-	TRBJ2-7	TGTGCCAGCACCGGGACTGAATCCTACGAGCAGTACTTC	CASTGTESYEQYF
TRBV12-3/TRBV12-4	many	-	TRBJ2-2	TGTGCCAGCAGTTTAAACCCCGACACCGGGGAGCTGTTTTTT	CASSLNPDTGELFF
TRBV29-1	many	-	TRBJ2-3	TGCAGCGCCCACCCCGGGGTCTTTACAGATACGCAGTATTTT	CSAHPGVFTDTQYF
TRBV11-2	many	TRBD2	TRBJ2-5	TGTGCCAGCAGCTTATTAGCTAGCGGGGGTGCTAACCTCCAAGAGACCCAGTACTTC	CASSLLASGGANLQETQYF
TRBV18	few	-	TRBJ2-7	TGTGCCAGCTCACCCGGGACCCCCATCCTCTACGAGCAGTACTTC	CASSPGTPILYEQYF